At least ten counts were recorded for the clone carrying this TCR beta chain. Its specificity is not known. The source of the sample is a study of blood T cells in healthy people across ages. Each sample used at least 7 million PBMCs. The V end was cut by 6 bases, the J end by 4 bases, with 13 bases between. This CDR3 region has 12 residues. Germline V gene data show CDR1 as DFQATT and CDR2 as SNEGSKA (reference sequence). Together with a sample-barcoded 5' primer, a J-beta primer mix was included in a second PCR lasting roughly 6 to 12 cycles. TCRdb redid the calling of the 5' RACE reads with MiXCR, one entry per CDR3 protein. Altogether some 930,000 distinct CDR3 sequences are present, almost 30% being singletons, with the ten largest covering about 10%. Study results and limitations: Across the age range, TCR beta diversity per million T cells fell in a roughly linear way. Researchers report that TCR beta diversity correlated strongly with naive T cell percentage.

These data were also reused for a study on T cells of mothers and their children. Per that paper: When mothers and children were related, their normalized repertoire overlap, which was always slightly higher, did not differ significantly from that of unrelated pairs.

This clonotype originated in a woman in her 40s in good health. Sequencing input: blood. The chain has TRBV20-1 and TRBJ2-7, with a possible D match to TRBD2 (7 bases). The CDR3 loop reads CSASGTLYEQYF. The CDR3 nucleotides are TGCAGTGCGAGCGGGACATTATACGAGCAGTACTTC.